The 6 T cell receptor beta chains reported below all come from one sample, sequenced in a study of CD8 T cells in ankylosing spondylitis (dated by TCRdb to the late 2010s). Library prep was done by 5' RACE. Sequenced using an Illumina HiSeq 2500. TCRdb took the public reads, trimmed them with fastp at Q25, ran MiXCR for clone calling and kept in-frame beta chains. Every distinct CDR3 protein forms one entry, paired with its most common genes and DNA. For this sample the table gives roughly 150,000 distinct CDR3 sequences, of which around 32% were detected only once. Clones ranked in the top ten supply 5.5% to 7.5% of the sample. The specimen was synovial fluid, either unsorted or a sorted T cell fraction (not recorded which). The receptors were sampled from a male donor with ankylosing spondylitis.

The V gene is TRBV3-1, the J gene TRBJ2-2; no firm D call. The CDR3 covers 15 residues. V lost 3 bases and J lost 3, with 11 bases in between. Germline-derived CDR1 and CDR2 are LGHDT and YNNKEL (reference sequence). In DNA, the CDR3 is TGTGCCAGCAGCCATGCAAGCAGACACACCGGGGAGCTGTTTTTT. Translating it yields CASSHASRHTGELFF.

This clonotype was seen ten or more times. The rearrangement links TRBV25-1 to TRBJ1-1, with a possible D match to TRBD1 (6 bases). Per germline, CDR1 MGHDK and CDR2 SYGVNS. V lost 1 base and J lost 4, with 13 bases in between. CDR3 size: 15 residues. The CDR3 DNA is TGTGCCAGCAGTGAATTGAGGGGGATGGGCACTGAAGCTTTCTTT. Residues: CASSELRGMGTEAFF.

In this sample, this clonotype turned up many times. V gene TRBV29-1 combines with J gene TRBJ2-3; D is ambiguous. The CDR3 extends over 11 amino acids. Trimming left V 6 bases short and J 4 bases short, with 8 bases between. CDR1 and CDR2 from the germline V gene are SQVTM and ANQGSEA. This CDR3 reads CSVLLSDTQYF. The CDR3 DNA reads as TGCAGCGTCTTATTATCAGATACGCAGTATTTT.

The chain carries TRBV5-1 and TRBJ2-5; TRBD1 matches 9 bases. This CDR3 has 16 residues. The ends lost 3 bases at V and 5 bases at J; junction bases unmatched: 11. Germline V CDR1 and CDR2: SGHRS, YFSETQ. CDR3: CASSSGRTGVGETQYF. In nucleotides, the CDR3 is TGCGCCAGCAGCTCAGGGCGGACAGGGGTAGGGGAGACCCAGTACTTC.

Concerning this clonotype itself: The junction does not match germline at one end; this may be a read error. This chain links TRBV12-3 or TRBV12-4 with TRBJ2-3; D could derive from TRBD1 or TRBD2 (7 bases each). The length of the CDR3 is 17 residues. CDR3 protein: CASSSPEYRGGTDTQYF. In DNA form, the CDR3 reads TGTGCCAGCAGTTCCCCCGAGTATCGGGGAGGGACAGACACGCAGTATTTT.

The chain carries TRBV5-1 and TRBJ2-2, with 10 bases identical to TRBD2. Germline lookup yields CDR1 SGHRS and CDR2 YFSETQ. The CDR3 extends over 17 amino acids. After removal of 1 base from V and 4 bases from J, the junction contained 7 bases not matched to a gene. The chain's CDR3 is CASSLTSGAGSTGELFF. The CDR3 bases are TGCGCCAGCAGCTTGACTAGCGGGGCCGGGAGCACCGGGGAGCTGTTTTTT.